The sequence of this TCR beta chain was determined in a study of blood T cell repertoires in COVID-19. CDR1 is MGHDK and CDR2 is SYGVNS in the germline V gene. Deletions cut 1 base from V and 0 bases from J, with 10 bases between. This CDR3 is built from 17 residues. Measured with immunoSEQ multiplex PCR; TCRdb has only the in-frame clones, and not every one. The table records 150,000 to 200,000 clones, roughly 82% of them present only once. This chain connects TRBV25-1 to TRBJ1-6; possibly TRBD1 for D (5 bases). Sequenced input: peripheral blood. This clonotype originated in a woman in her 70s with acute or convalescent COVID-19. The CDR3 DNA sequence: TGTGCCAGCAGTGAATTCGGGGGGAGCTCCTATAATTCACCCCTCCACTTT. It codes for CASSEFGGSSYNSPLHF.